A selection of T cell receptor beta chains follows, all from one sample in a study of spatial heterogeneity in lung cancer. Via MiXCR, TCRdb re-called the 5' RACE reads, giving one row per CDR3 protein. Of about 7,000 distinct CDR3 sequences listed, 13% to 15% are singletons. This specimen was lung tumor tissue, taken at surgery. These receptor sequences come from a female donor with early-stage non-small cell lung cancer. Both conserved end residues are part of each CDR3. The D gene is left open where the match is weak. Only some rows state a clone size, as once, few, many or a class for expanded clones.

j_call clone_size v_call d_call cdr3_nt cdr3_aa
TRBJ1-6 many TRBV4-3 . TGCGCCAGCAGCCAAACGGCCCCTTCACCCCTCCACTTT CASSQTAPSPLHF
TRBJ2-5 many TRBV20-1 . TGCAGTGGATTACAGCAAGAGACCCAGTACTTC CSGLQQETQYF
TRBJ2-7 medium-sized TRBV7-2 . TGTGCCAGCAGCTTCGCCTCGGGTAGCGGCTACGAGCAGTACTTC CASSFASGSGYEQYF
TRBJ1-5 many TRBV29-1 . TGCAGCGTTGTAGGGGACAACAATCAGCCCCAGCATTTT CSVVGDNNQPQHF
TRBJ1-5 medium-sized TRBV20-1 . TGCAGTGCTAGAGAGGCCCCAAATAGCAATCAGCCCCAGCATTTT CSAREAPNSNQPQHF
TRBJ1-5 medium-sized TRBV25-1 . TGTGCCAGCTCTCGAGGGGATCAGCCCCAGCATTTT CASSRGDQPQHF
TRBJ1-1 once TRBV5-6 . TGTGCCAGCAGCTTAAATAACCGTGGGGCTTTCTTT CASSLNNRGAFF
TRBJ2-5 . TRBV6-5 . TGTGCCAGTGGACTGGGACTTCTCCAAGAGACCCAGTACTTC CASGLGLLQETQYF
TRBJ1-1 many TRBV20-1 . TGCAGTGCTAGAGATCCGGGATTGGAAGCTTTCTTT CSARDPGLEAFF
TRBJ2-1 medium-sized TRBV29-1 TRBD1 TGCAGCGTTGAAGAGGGCAGGGGGCGCGTAGATGAGCAGTTCTTC CSVEEGRGRVDEQFF
TRBJ2-7 medium-sized TRBV5-1 . TGCGCCAGCAGCTTGGGGGGCTGGAATCTCTACGAGCAGTACTTC CASSLGGWNLYEQYF
TRBJ2-3 . TRBV28 . TGTGCCAGCAGGCAGACCTTGGATACGCAGTATTTT CASRQTLDTQYF
TRBJ1-4 many TRBV6-5 . TGTGCCAGCAGTTTCCTAGCCGCAACTAATGAAAAACTGTTTTTT CASSFLAATNEKLFF
TRBJ2-5 medium-sized TRBV20-1 . TGCAGTGCTTCCTCCCAAGAGACCCAGTACTTC CSASSQETQYF
TRBJ2-7 many TRBV20-1 . TGCAGTGCTAGAGATCTGCGCTTTAGCTCCTACGAGCAGTACTTC CSARDLRFSSYEQYF
TRBJ2-5 many TRBV2 TRBD2 TGTGCCAGCAGGGCGGGGGGACAACGGCAAGAGACCCAGTACTTC CASRAGGQRQETQYF
TRBJ2-2 many TRBV13 TRBD2 TGTGCCAGCAGCTTAACCCTAGCGGGGGGCCGCACCGGGGAGCTGTTTTTT CASSLTLAGGRTGELFF
TRBJ2-2 many TRBV6-2/TRBV6-3 . TGTGCCAGCATTTGGGGGGGCAGGACCGGGGAGCTGTTTTTT CASIWGGRTGELFF
TRBJ2-1 medium-sized TRBV12-3/TRBV12-4 TRBD2 TGTGCCAGCAGCATTTCTAGCGGGGGGGCCAATGAGCAGTTCTTC CASSISSGGANEQFF
TRBJ2-3 medium-sized TRBV7-2 TRBD2 TGTGCCAGCAGCTTAGGAGGGGCTAGCGGGGGCCAAAATACGCAGTATTTT CASSLGGASGGQNTQYF
TRBJ2-5 . TRBV6-6 . TGTGCCAGCAGTTACAACTCACAAGAGACCCAGTACTTC CASSYNSQETQYF
TRBJ2-3 many TRBV7-6 TRBD2 TGTGCCAGCAGCGTGGGACTAGCGGGGACAGATACGCAGTATTTT CASSVGLAGTDTQYF